The 5 T cell receptor beta chains given below trace back to one sample, sequenced in a study of blood T cell repertoires in COVID-19. Assay: immunoSEQ multiplex PCR; the TCRdb copy retains only in-frame clones and omits some. The repertoire consists of about 220,000 clones, with about 82% occurring once and the leading ten covering over 2%. The material sequenced was peripheral blood. These receptors originate from a woman in her seventies with COVID-19, enrolled during active disease.

The rearrangement links TRBV15 to TRBJ1-1, with a possible D match to TRBD1 (5 bases). This CDR3 region has 14 residues. V lost 1 base, J lost 6 bases, and 12 bases lay in between. From germline, CDR1 is LNHNV and CDR2 YYDKDF (reference sequence). CDR3 residues: CATSRGGGIPEAFF. DNA for the CDR3: TGTGCCACCAGCAGAGGTGGGGGGATTCCTGAAGCTTTCTTT. The full variable domain, completed using reference TRBV15 and TRBJ1-1, is DAMVIQNPRYQVTQFGKPVTLSCSQTLNHNVMYWYQQKSSQAPKLLFHYYDKDFNNEADTPDNFQSRRPNTSFCFLDIRSPGLGDTAMYLCATSRGGGIPEAFFGQGTRLTVV.

The chain joins TRBV5-1 to TRBJ2-7; TRBD2 is a possible D gene (7 bases). The CDR3 consists of 14 residues. The ends were cut back, 4 bases at V and 6 bases at J, with 17 bases in the middle. Germline V lookup: CDR1 SGHRS, CDR2 YFSETQ. DNA of the CDR3: TGCGCCAGCAGCCCCCTTTGGGGAGGGGGCGAGCAGTACTTC. This codes for CASSPLWGGGEQYF.

V and J are TRBV11-3 and TRBJ2-3, with 13 positions matching TRBD2. The CDR3 length is 18 residues. Trimming at V came to 5 bases and at J to 2 bases, leaving 10 bases not matched to a gene. Germline loops: CDR1 SGHNT, CDR2 YENEEA. The chain's CDR3 is CASSRSLGLAGDTDTQYF. CDR3 DNA: TGTGCCAGCAGCCGTAGCCTAGGACTAGCGGGGGACACAGATACGCAGTATTTT.

The V gene is TRBV7-2, the J gene TRBJ1-1, with D perhaps matching TRBD1 (5 bases). The V gene's germline CDR1 is SGHTA and CDR2 FQGNSA. The CDR3 spans 16 residues. Between the trimmed V and J ends, which lost 5 bases and 4 bases, there was a span of 20 bases. CDR3 in amino acids: CASSPVSSRGATEAFF. The CDR3 DNA follows: TGTGCCAGCAGCCCTGTGTCCTCGCGCGGGGCCACTGAAGCTTTCTTT.

This rearrangement joins TRBV6-2 or TRBV6-3 to TRBJ1-1; 7 positions agree with TRBD1. CDR1 and CDR2 (germline): MNHEY, SVGEGT. The CDR3 runs 15 residues. V lost 4 bases and J lost 6; bases outside the gene matches: 11. CDR3 region: CASSSSIGQAAEAFF. DNA of the CDR3: TGTGCCAGCAGTTCGAGTATAGGACAGGCGGCTGAAGCTTTCTTT.